Included here is one T cell receptor (beta chain) sequence, with context. This record belongs to a study of blood T cell repertoires in COVID-19. Study overall: Acute and convalescent COVID-19 specimens originated in the United States, Italy and Spain. Sources were T cells, B-cell-depleted T cells, or PBMCs; the material itself was cDNA or gDNA.

Germline V gives CDR1 MNHNS, CDR2 SASEGT. The J segment lost 1 base and the V segment lost 3 bases, leaving 1 base of the junction unmatched. The CDR3 is made up of 14 amino acids. This table comes from immunoSEQ multiplex PCR, and its TCRdb copy is limited to in-frame clones, with some not included. This table has fewer than 70,000 clones, about 86% appearing once. A Seattle source enrolled patients during active infection and followed them longitudinally. The sequence was collected from a man aged 35 to 55 with COVID-19, enrolled during active disease. The chain joins TRBV6-1 to TRBJ1-1; 8 bases align to TRBD1. Sequencing was performed on peripheral blood. The DNA for the CDR3 is TGTGCCAGCAGTGACAGGGGGCGGAACACTGAAGCTTTCTTT. Amino acids: CASSDRGRNTEAFF.